This T cell receptor (beta chain) was obtained from a study of blood T cell repertoires in COVID-19. Study overall: The cDNA or gDNA used as material had been derived from T cells, B-cell-depleted T cells, or PBMCs.

Per the study methods: Scientists estimated how many nucleated cells there were by amplifying reference gene primers. Libraries were prepared by immunoSEQ multiplex PCR; TCRdb keeps only in-frame clonotypes and omits some of them. For V, J and clone size, that table is used; D and trimming come from the DNA. The sample shows 200,000 to 300,000 clones, about 80% of them seen only once. In this sample, this clone turned up a few times. The V and J ends lost 4 bases and 0 bases respectively, with 6 bases between them. This CDR3 has 13 amino acids. Germline assignment: CDR1 LNHDA and CDR2 SQIVND (reference sequence).

Material: peripheral blood. This receptor was identified in a human donor in a cohort sampled during active COVID-19. This chain joins TRBV19 and TRBJ1-2; no reliable D call. The CDR3 DNA sequence: TGTGCCAGTAGTACAACAGCTAACTATGGCTACACCTTC. Translating gives CASSTTANYGYTF.